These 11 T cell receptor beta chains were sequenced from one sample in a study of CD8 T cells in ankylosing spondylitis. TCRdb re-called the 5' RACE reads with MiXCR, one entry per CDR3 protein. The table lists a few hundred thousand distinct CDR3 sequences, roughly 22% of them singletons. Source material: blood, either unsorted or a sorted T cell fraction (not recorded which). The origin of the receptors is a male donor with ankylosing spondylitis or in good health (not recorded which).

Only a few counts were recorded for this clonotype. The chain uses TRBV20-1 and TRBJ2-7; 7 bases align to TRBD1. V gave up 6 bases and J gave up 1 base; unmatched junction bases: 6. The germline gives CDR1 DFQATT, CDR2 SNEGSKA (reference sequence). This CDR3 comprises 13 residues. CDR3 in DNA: TGCAGTGCAAGGAGGACAGGTTCCTACGAGCAGTACTTC. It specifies CSARRTGSYEQYF.

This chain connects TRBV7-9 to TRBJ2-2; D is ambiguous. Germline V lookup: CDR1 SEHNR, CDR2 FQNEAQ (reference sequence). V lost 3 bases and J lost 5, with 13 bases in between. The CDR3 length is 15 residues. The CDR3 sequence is CASSFGVRLTGELFF. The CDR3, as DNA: TGTGCCAGCAGCTTTGGGGTCCGTCTTACCGGGGAGCTGTTTTTT.

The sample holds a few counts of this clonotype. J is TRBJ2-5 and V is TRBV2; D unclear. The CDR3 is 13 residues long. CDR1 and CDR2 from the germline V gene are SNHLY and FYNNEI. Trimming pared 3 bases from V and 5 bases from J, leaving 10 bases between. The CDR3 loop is CASSDQSSETQYF. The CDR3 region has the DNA TGTGCCAGCAGTGATCAATCTTCGGAGACCCAGTACTTC.

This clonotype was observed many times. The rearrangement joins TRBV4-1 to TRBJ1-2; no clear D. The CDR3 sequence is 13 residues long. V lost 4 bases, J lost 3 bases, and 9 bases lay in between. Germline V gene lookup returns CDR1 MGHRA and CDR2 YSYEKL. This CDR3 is CASSPSQDYGYTF. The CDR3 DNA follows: TGCGCCAGCAGCCCAAGCCAAGACTATGGCTACACCTTC.

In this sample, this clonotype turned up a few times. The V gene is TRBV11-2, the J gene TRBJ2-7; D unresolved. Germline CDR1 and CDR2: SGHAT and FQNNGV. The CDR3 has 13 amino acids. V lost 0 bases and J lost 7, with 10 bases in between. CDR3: CASSLDWSSEQYF. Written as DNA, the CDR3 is TGTGCCAGCAGCTTAGATTGGAGTAGTGAGCAGTACTTC.

The CDR3 reads CASSPVPGTTNSGANVLTF. The CDR3 coding sequence is TGTGCCAGCAGCCCTGTCCCGGGGACAACTAACTCTGGGGCCAACGTCCTGACTTTC. This chain uses TRBV11-1 with TRBJ2-6; D perhaps matches TRBD1 (6 bases). CDR1 SGHAT and CDR2 FQDESV come from the germline V gene (reference sequence). The CDR3 length is 19 residues. Trimming stripped 5 bases from V and 0 bases from J, with 20 bases between.

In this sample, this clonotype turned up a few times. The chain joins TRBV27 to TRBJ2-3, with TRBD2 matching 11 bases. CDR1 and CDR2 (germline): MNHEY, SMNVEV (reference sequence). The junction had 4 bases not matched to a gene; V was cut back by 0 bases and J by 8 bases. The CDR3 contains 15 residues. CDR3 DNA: TGTGCCAGCAGTTTATCTTATAGCGGGGGGGTTACGCAGTATTTT. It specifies CASSLSYSGGVTQYF.

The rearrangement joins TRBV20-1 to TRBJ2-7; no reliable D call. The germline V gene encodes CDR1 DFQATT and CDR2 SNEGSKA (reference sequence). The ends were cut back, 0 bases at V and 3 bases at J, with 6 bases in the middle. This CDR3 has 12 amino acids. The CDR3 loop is CSAREDGYEQYF. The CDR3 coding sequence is TGCAGTGCTAGAGAGGACGGCTACGAGCAGTACTTC.

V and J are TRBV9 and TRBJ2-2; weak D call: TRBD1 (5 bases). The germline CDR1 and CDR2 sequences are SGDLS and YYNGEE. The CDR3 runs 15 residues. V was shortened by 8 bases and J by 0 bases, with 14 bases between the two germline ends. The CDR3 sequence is CASTTPDTNTGELFF. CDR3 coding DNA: TGTGCCAGTACCACCCCGGACACGAACACCGGGGAGCTGTTTTTT.

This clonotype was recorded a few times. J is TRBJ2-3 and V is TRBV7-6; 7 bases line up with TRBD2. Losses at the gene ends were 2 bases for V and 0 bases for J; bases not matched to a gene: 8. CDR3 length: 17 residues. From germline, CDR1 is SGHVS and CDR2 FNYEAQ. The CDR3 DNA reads TGTGCCAGCAGCTTAACCCAGCGGGGCTCTAGCACAGATACGCAGTATTTT. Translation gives CASSLTQRGSSTDTQYF.

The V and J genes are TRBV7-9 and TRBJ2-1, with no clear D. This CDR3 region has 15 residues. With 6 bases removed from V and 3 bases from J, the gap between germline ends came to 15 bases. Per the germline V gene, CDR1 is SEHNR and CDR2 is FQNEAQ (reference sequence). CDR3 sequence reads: CASSQTRFFYNEQFF. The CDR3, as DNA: TGTGCCAGCAGTCAGACCCGGTTTTTCTACAATGAGCAGTTCTTC.